This T cell receptor (beta chain) was profiled in a study of blood T cell repertoires in COVID-19. For the study at large: The origin of the acute and convalescent COVID-19 samples was the United States, Italy and Spain.

TCRdb keeps only in-frame clones here, not all; method: immunoSEQ multiplex PCR. The table includes about 360,000 clones, around nine tenths detected once. V lost 3 bases to trimming and J lost 3 bases, with 13 bases between them. This CDR3 contains 14 residues. CDR1 SQVTM and CDR2 ANQGSEA come from the germline V gene. Sequenced: peripheral blood. This TCR was recovered from a woman aged 60-75 years with COVID-19, enrolled during active disease. This chain links TRBV29-1 with TRBJ2-3; tentatively, D is TRBD2 (6 bases). CDR3 amino acids: CSVEGGSQTDTQYF. In nucleotides, the CDR3 is TGCAGCGTTGAGGGAGGATCCCAGACAGATACGCAGTATTTT.